The clone carrying this TCR beta chain showed up just a few times. Indicated treatment: oral pan-JAK inhibitor, 5-10 mg twice daily. The source of the sample is a study of CD8+ T cells in alopecia areata. V dropped 6 bases and J dropped 7; count of bases not matched to a gene: 12. Germline V CDR1 and CDR2: SQVTM, ANQGSEA. The CDR3 is 14 amino acids. In each case, RNA was isolated and then reverse transcribed into cDNA as the sequencing template. The table came from immunoSEQ multiplex PCR; TCRdb's copy has only in-frame clones and leaves some out. The sample lists 150,000 to 200,000 clones; around 64% were seen once.

The source was CD4+ T cells sorted from blood, collected around week 49, from a patient treated with tofacitinib. The clonotype comes from a human donor with alopecia areata. The chain carries TRBV29-1 and TRBJ1-2; TRBD1 matches 9 bases. The CDR3 DNA reads as TGCAGCGTGAGACCTCCGGGACAGGGACTTGGCTACACCTTC. As protein: CSVRPPGQGLGYTF.